This T cell receptor beta chain was recorded in a study of OX40 agonist ivuxolimab in advanced cancers. Background on the study: The dose-escalation cohort had hepatocellular carcinoma, melanoma, renal cell or head and neck cancer. Subjects had a mean age of around 60 years, with a range of 23 to 79; almost 85% were male. Study observations and caveats: Certain nonresponders additionally had low normalized T-cell clonal expansion. More expanded clones were found, on average, in CD8+ than in CD4+ T cells.

The ends lost 3 bases at V and 5 bases at J; junction bases unmatched: 6. Germline CDR1 is SGHVS and CDR2 is FNYEAQ. CDR3 size: 14 residues. A single count supports this clone. What it recognizes is unknown. Profiling relied on immunoSEQ multiplex PCR, and the TCRdb table lists in-frame clones only, not all of them. Of 60,000 to 75,000 clones in the sample, over 90% were seen once. The rearrangement links TRBV7-6 to TRBJ2-5; 7 bases agree with TRBD1. The material was CD4+ or CD8+ T cells sorted from blood, obtained in a trial of the OX40 agonist ivuxolimab. The source is an adult with an advanced solid tumor such as melanoma, head and neck, liver or kidney cancer. Here the CDR3 reads CASSLTGRRETQYF. The CDR3 DNA is TGTGCCAGCAGCTTGACAGGGCGGAGGGAGACCCAGTACTTC.